What follows are 17 T cell receptor beta chains derived from one specimen sequenced in a study of response to subunit inactivated influenza vaccine. A single record per CDR3 protein comes from TCRdb applying MiXCR to the RT-PCR reads. In the table there are a few hundred thousand distinct CDR3 sequences, 22% of which are singletons. Sample: PBMCs from blood, taken approximately 22 months after vaccination. The receptors here all came from a man between 50 and 75 years old who received an inactivated influenza vaccine.

This clonotype has a handful of counts. V and J are TRBV7-2 and TRBJ2-3; 8 nucleotides match TRBD1. Germline assignment: CDR1 SGHTA and CDR2 FQGNSA. Germline trimming cut 6 bases from V and 4 bases from J; bases unmatched to any gene: 12. The CDR3 length is 16 residues. For the CDR3, the DNA is TGTGCCAGCAGACGAAAGACAGGGGTTTTCTCAGATACGCAGTATTTT. Translating gives CASRRKTGVFSDTQYF.

Only a few counts were recorded for this clonotype. The V and J genes are TRBV7-9 and TRBJ1-4; no definite D call. Germline CDR1 SEHNR, CDR2 FQNEAQ (reference sequence). Trimming removed 4 bases at V and 3 bases at J, with 15 bases between. The CDR3 is 16 residues long. The CDR3 DNA follows: TGTGCCAGCAGCTCGGGCCCTCGGTCGGCTAATGAAAAACTGTTTTTT. Protein sequence: CASSSGPRSANEKLFF.

This chain connects TRBV6-1 to TRBJ2-4; 7 nucleotides line up with TRBD2. CDR1 and CDR2 (germline): MNHNS, SASEGT. This CDR3 spans 14 amino acids. V was clipped by 4 bases and J by 7 bases; unmatched bases: 7. Here the CDR3 DNA reads TGTGCCAGCAGTGTGATGGGGCGGGGGAACATTCAGTACTTC. This translates into CASSVMGRGNIQYF.

Worth noting for this clonotype: One junction end does not reproduce the germline sequence, and a read error may be involved. V is TRBV12-3 or TRBV12-4 and J is TRBJ2-2; perhaps TRBD2 as D (5 bases). The CDR3 consists of 13 residues. The CDR3 sequence: CASGFGVTGELFF. The CDR3 DNA reads TGTGCCAGCGGTTTCGGGGTCACCGGGGAGCTGTTTTTT.

The V call is TRBV12-3 or TRBV12-4, the J call TRBJ2-2; D unresolved. The V and J ends lost 5 bases and 5 bases respectively, with 9 bases between them. The CDR3 runs 13 residues. Here the CDR3 reads CASSLRITGELFF. In nucleotides, the CDR3 is TGTGCCAGCAGTCTCCGAATAACCGGGGAGCTGTTTTTT.

Details on this clonotype: The conserved phenylalanine or tryptophan normally closing the CDR3 is absent here, so this likely arose from a read error. The J gene is TRBJ1-1, the V gene TRBV15, with D possibly being TRBD1 (5 bases). Germline-derived CDR1 and CDR2 are LNHNV and YYDKDF (reference sequence). V lost 0 bases and J lost 4, with 12 bases in between. This CDR3 is 15 amino acids long. DNA for the CDR3: TGTGCCACCAGCAGAGATCCAGGGTTCGGCACTGAAGCTTTCGTT. Protein product: CATSRDPGFGTEAFV.

This clonotype has only a few counts. The chain is built from TRBV20-1 and TRBJ1-2; D remains ambiguous. V was clipped by 0 bases and J by 6 bases, with 17 bases between them. The CDR3 runs to 15 residues. Germline V gene sequence: CDR1 DFQATT, CDR2 SNEGSKA (reference sequence). The CDR3 DNA reads as TGCAGTGCTAGAGAGCCGACCCGGTTGAGGGATGGCTACACCTTC. Its protein product is CSAREPTRLRDGYTF.

The V and J genes are TRBV7-3 and TRBJ2-2, with 9 positions matching TRBD1. The CDR3 consists of 15 residues. The germline CDR1 and CDR2 sequences are SGHTA and FQGTGA. The V segment lost 11 bases and the J segment 5 bases; nucleotides outside the gene matches: 12. The CDR3 DNA sequence: TGTGCCCGTCTGTACAGGGGGCGAAAAACCGGGGAGCTGTTTTTT. Its protein product is CARLYRGRKTGELFF. The full variable domain, in which reference TRBV7-3 and TRBJ2-2 provide the parts outside the CDR3, is GAGVSQTPSNKVTEKGKYVELRCDPISGHTALYWYRQSLGQGPEFLIYFQGTGAADDSGLPNDRFFAVRPEGSVSTLKIQRTERGDSAVYLCARLYRGRKTGELFFGEGSRLTVL.

The sample holds a few counts of this clonotype. The rearrangement links TRBV6-2 or TRBV6-3 to TRBJ1-5; D remains unclear. CDR3 length: 13 residues. CDR1 is MNHEY and CDR2 is SVGEGT in the germline V gene. Trimming cost V 6 bases and J 4 bases, with 10 bases left between them. This CDR3 is CASRLRGNQPQHF. Here the CDR3 DNA reads TGTGCCAGCAGATTACGAGGAAATCAGCCCCAGCATTTT.

This clonotype showed up just a few times. The chain is built from TRBV6-2 or TRBV6-3 and TRBJ1-5; 8 nucleotides align to TRBD1. J lost 7 bases, V lost 7 bases, and 6 bases had no gene match. The germline CDR1 and CDR2 sequences are MNHEY and SVGEGT. This CDR3 spans 13 amino acids. The DNA of the CDR3 is TGTGCCAGCAATGACAGGGGTGGACAGCCCCAGCATTTT. Its protein is CASNDRGGQPQHF.

The gene calls are TRBV2 and TRBJ2-1; tentative D call: TRBD2 (5 bases). The V end lost 7 bases, the J end lost 7 bases, and 17 bases lay between the germline ends. The CDR3 covers 14 residues. The germline CDR1 and CDR2 sequences are SNHLY and FYNNEI. CDR3 sequence reads: CASNGLLPGNEQFF. The CDR3 bases are TGTGCCAGCAATGGCCTCCTGCCGGGGAATGAGCAGTTCTTC.

This clonotype has a count of ten or more. The chain has TRBV20-1 and TRBJ1-2, with TRBD1 identical over 8 bases. V lost 4 bases and J lost 6; bases outside the gene matches: 10. This CDR3 is 14 amino acids long. Germline assignment: CDR1 DFQATT and CDR2 SNEGSKA (reference sequence). This chain's CDR3 is CSATDAQGDHGYTF. The CDR3 nucleotides read TGCAGTGCTACGGACGCACAGGGGGATCATGGCTACACCTTC.

This clonotype was observed a few times. The chain combines TRBV29-1 with TRBJ2-7; 7 positions match TRBD1. Trimming cost V 5 bases and J 2 bases; bases outside gene matches: 9. This CDR3 has 14 residues. The V gene's germline CDR1 is SQVTM and CDR2 ANQGSEA. The CDR3 reads CSVSPTGWAYEQYF. The CDR3 DNA reads TGCAGCGTTTCCCCGACAGGGTGGGCCTACGAGCAGTACTTC.

Comments on this clonotype: A much larger clone lies a single base off, so this may be a read error. The J gene is TRBJ2-1, the V gene TRBV6-5; 8 bases line up with TRBD2. The CDR3 covers 15 residues. From germline, CDR1 is MNHEY and CDR2 SVGAGI. Trimming took 2 bases from V and 8 from J; bases not matched to a gene: 8. CDR3 loop: CASSYRGGVVDEQFF. As DNA, the CDR3 is TGTGCCAGCAGTTACCGGGGGGGAGTTGTTGATGAGCAGTTCTTC.

This clonotype was counted only a few times. The V gene is TRBV20-1, the J gene TRBJ1-4, with D possibly being TRBD1 (6 bases). The CDR3 is made up of 17 amino acids. Trimming shortened V by 3 bases and J by 0 bases, and 17 bases separated the two germline ends. CDR1 and CDR2 from the germline V gene are DFQATT and SNEGSKA (reference sequence). CDR3 protein: CSASRIQGVSTNEKLFF. CDR3 nucleotide sequence: TGCAGTGCTAGCAGAATACAGGGCGTCTCAACTAATGAAAAACTGTTTTTT.

The table lists this clonotype with a few counts. This chain joins TRBV3-1 and TRBJ1-2; no clear D. Germline V gene data show CDR1 as LGHDT and CDR2 as YNNKEL (reference sequence). The CDR3 has 14 residues. Trimming removed 0 bases at V and 4 bases at J, with 9 bases between. CDR3 sequence (DNA): TGTGCCAGCAGCCAAGATCCGGGTCCCTATGGCTACACCTTC. Translated, it gives CASSQDPGPYGYTF.

The CDR3 is CASSESPGDTYNEQFF. CDR3 DNA sequence: TGCGCCAGCAGTGAGTCGCCCGGGGATACCTACAATGAGCAGTTCTTC. The chain recombines TRBV10-1 with TRBJ2-1, with D possibly TRBD2 on 5 matching bases. Germline CDR1 reads WNHNN; CDR2 reads SYGVQD (reference sequence). Trimming cost V 0 bases and J 2 bases, with 11 bases left between them. This CDR3 comprises 16 residues.